This TCR beta chain originates from a study of cytomegalovirus exposure and HLA in healthy donors. PCR amplification relied on 60 Vbeta primers (plus 13 Jbeta primers). Profiling relied on immunoSEQ multiplex PCR, and the TCRdb table lists in-frame clones only, not all of them. The listing records about 33,000 clones. Notes on the study in general: Confirmation was obtained in vitro that a few CMV-associated chains are specific for CMV antigens. For most subjects, TCR beta sequences were reported to predict HLA-A and HLA-B alleles with accuracy.

A word on this clone: What it recognizes is unknown.

Germline V gene sequence: CDR1 MDHEN, CDR2 SYDVKM. CDR3 size: 15 residues. V was shortened by 3 bases and J by 0 bases, with 11 bases between the two germline ends. The chain uses TRBV28 and TRBJ1-1; possible D gene TRBD1, 5 bases. The sequenced sample was PBMCs. The source of this sequence is a woman aged 40 to 50 in good health and CMV-seropositive. CDR3 sequence: CASSFARGLNTEAFF. CDR3 sequence (DNA): TGTGCCAGCAGTTTCGCCCGGGGGTTGAACACTGAAGCTTTCTTT. Variable domain in full (rest from reference TRBV28 and TRBJ1-1): DVKVTQSSRYLVKRTGEKVFLECVQDMDHENMFWYRQDPGLGLRLIYFSYDVKMKEKGDIPEGYSVSREKKERFSLILESASTNQTSMYLCASSFARGLNTEAFFGQGTRLTVV.